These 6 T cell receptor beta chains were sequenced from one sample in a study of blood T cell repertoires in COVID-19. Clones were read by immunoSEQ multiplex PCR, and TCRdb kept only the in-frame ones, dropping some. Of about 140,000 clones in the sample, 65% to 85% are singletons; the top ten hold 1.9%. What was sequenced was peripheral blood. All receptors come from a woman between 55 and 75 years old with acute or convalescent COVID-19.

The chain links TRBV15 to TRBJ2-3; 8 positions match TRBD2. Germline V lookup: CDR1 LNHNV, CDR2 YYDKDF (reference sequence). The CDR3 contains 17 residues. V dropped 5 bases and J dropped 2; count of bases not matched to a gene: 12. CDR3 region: CATSPEGTGGPTDTQYF. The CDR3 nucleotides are TGTGCCACCAGCCCTGAAGGTACGGGAGGGCCCACAGATACGCAGTATTTT.

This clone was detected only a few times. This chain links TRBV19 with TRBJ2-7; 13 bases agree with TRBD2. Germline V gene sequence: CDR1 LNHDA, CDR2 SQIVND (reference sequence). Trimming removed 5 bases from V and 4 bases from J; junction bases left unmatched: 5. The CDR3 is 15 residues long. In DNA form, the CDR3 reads TGTGCCAGTAGTTTACTAGCGGGAGGGCGGTACGAGCAGTACTTC. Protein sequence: CASSLLAGGRYEQYF.

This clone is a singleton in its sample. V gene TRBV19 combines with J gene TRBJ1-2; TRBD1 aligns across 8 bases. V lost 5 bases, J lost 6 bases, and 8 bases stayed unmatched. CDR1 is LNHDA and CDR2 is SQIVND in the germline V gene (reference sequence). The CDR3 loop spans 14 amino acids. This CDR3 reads CASSLGQGINGYTF. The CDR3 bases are TGTGCCAGTAGTCTCGGACAGGGAATAAATGGCTACACCTTC. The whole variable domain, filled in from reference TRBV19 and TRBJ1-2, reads DGGITQSPKYLFRKEGQNVTLSCEQNLNHDAMYWYRQDPGQGLRLIYYSQIVNDFQKGDIAEGYSVSREKKESFPLTVTSAQKNPTAFYLCASSLGQGINGYTFGSGTRLTVV.

The CDR3 DNA is TGTGCCAGCAGTGCCCGGACTAGCGGGTATTACAATGAGCAGTTCTTC. This gives the protein CASSARTSGYYNEQFF. The rearrangement links TRBV6-1 to TRBJ2-1, with TRBD2 matching over 11 bases. The CDR3 is made up of 16 amino acids. Germline V gene sequence: CDR1 MNHNS, CDR2 SASEGT. J gave up 4 bases and V 4 bases, and 6 bases lay outside the gene matches.

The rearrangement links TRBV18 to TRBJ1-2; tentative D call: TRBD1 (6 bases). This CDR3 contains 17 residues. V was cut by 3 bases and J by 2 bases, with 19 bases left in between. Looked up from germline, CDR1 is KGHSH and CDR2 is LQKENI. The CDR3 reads CASSPIRDTLINYGYTF. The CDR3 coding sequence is TGTGCCAGCTCACCTATCCGGGACACGCTTATCAACTATGGCTACACCTTC.

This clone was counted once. In nucleotides, the CDR3 is TGTGCCAGCACCCGCGGGAGCTCCTACAATGAGCAGTTCTTC. Translating gives CASTRGSSYNEQFF. The chain links TRBV7-8 to TRBJ2-1, with 7 bases identical to TRBD2. V lost 7 bases, J lost 0 bases, and 3 bases stayed unmatched. Germline-derived CDR1 and CDR2 are SGHVS and FQNEAQ. This CDR3 has 14 amino acids.